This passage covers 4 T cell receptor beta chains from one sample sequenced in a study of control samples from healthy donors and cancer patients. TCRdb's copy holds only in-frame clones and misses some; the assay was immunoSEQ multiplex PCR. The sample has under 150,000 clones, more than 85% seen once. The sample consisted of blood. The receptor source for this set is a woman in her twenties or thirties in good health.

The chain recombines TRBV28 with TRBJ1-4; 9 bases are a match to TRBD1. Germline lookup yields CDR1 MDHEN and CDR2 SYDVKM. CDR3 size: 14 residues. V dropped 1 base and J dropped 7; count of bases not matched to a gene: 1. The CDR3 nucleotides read TGTGCCAGCAGTTTATACAGGGGGCCTGAAAAACTGTTTTTT. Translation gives CASSLYRGPEKLFF.

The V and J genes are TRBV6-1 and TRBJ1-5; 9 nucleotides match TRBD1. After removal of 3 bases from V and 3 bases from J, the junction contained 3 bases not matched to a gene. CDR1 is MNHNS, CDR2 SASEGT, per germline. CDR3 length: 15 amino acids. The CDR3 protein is CASSEDRGDNQPQHF. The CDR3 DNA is TGTGCCAGCAGTGAGGACAGGGGCGACAATCAGCCCCAGCATTTT.

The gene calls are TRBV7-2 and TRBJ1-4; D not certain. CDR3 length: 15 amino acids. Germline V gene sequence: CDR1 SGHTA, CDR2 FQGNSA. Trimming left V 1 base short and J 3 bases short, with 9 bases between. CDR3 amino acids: CASSLGSLPNEKLFF. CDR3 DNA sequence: TGTGCCAGCAGCTTAGGTAGTTTACCTAATGAAAAACTGTTTTTT.

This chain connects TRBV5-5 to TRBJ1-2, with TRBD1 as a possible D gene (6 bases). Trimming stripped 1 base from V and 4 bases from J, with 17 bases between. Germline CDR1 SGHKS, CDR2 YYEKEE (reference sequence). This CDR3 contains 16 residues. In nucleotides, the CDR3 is TGTGCCAGCAGCTTGAGTTTAGCCAGGGGTACCTATGGCTACACCTTC. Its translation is CASSLSLARGTYGYTF.